The present entry profiles one TCR beta chain with its context. Its specificity is unknown. PCR involved 60 Vbeta and 13 Jbeta primers. This table comes from immunoSEQ multiplex PCR, and its TCRdb copy is limited to in-frame clones, with some not included. The data show 75,000 to 95,000 clones, 84% seen once. This entry comes from a study of cytomegalovirus exposure and HLA in healthy donors. Turning to the study itself: The early release's HLA-typed donors yielded tens of millions of unique TCRs.

The V and J ends lost 8 bases and 0 bases respectively, with 14 bases between them. This CDR3 has 15 residues. The germline CDR1 and CDR2 sequences are MNHNS and SASEGT. Study-wide points: A likely sequencing artifact accounted for one observed cluster of highly shared sequence variants.

Healthy bone marrow donors made up the donor group. The sequence was obtained from a woman in her late teens or twenties in good health and CMV-seropositive. Source material: PBMCs. The chain has TRBV6-1 and TRBJ1-3, with D perhaps TRBD1 (5 bases). CDR3 in amino acids: CASRTGEFSGNTIYF. In DNA, the CDR3 is TGTGCCAGCCGTACAGGTGAATTCTCTGGAAACACCATATATTTT.